The clone carrying this T cell receptor beta chain has only one observation. Germline lookup yields CDR1 SGHNT and CDR2 YENEEA. V lost 1 base, J lost 10 bases, and 7 bases stayed unmatched. The CDR3 consists of 14 residues. The protocol was immunoSEQ multiplex PCR, while the TCRdb copy is restricted to in-frame clones and leaves out a portion. The sample contains some 120,000 clones, 90% of which appear only once. This specimen belongs to a study of control samples from healthy donors and cancer patients. The sample comprised blood. This TCR was sampled from a man in his late teens or twenties in good health. V is TRBV11-3 and J is TRBJ2-3; 8 bases agree with TRBD2. The CDR3 loop reads CASSLGGGTVAQYF. DNA for the CDR3: TGTGCCAGCAGCTTAGGCGGGGGGACTGTTGCGCAGTATTTT.